One sample yielded the 5 T cell receptor beta chains listed below, sequenced in a study of regulatory T cells in long-lasting Graves disease (dated by TCRdb to the early 2020s). The time point label here, explained by the study, means: newly diagnosed GD, antithyroid drugs for less than 3 months. For both TCR sequencing and RNA sequencing, RNA was extracted from PBMCs using TRIzol. Libraries were prepared through multiplex PCR. TCRdb records Illumina HiSeq 4000 as the sequencer. iRepertoire HTBI primers and Arm-PCR amplification of CDR3 regions were used to construct TCR beta libraries. Using fastp trimming at Q25 and MiXCR clonotype assembly, TCRdb reanalyzed the public sequencing data and kept in-frame beta chains. Each CDR3 protein appears once, grouped with its most common genes and DNA. In this sample the table shows 400,000 to 650,000 distinct CDR3 sequences, about 16% of which occur a single time. Just under 25% of the sample is taken by the ten largest.

These data also featured in a second study, about T cells in Graves' hyperthyroidism and ophthalmopathy.

Sequenced material: peripheral blood mononuclear cells (PBMCs), taken at new diagnosis, from a patient treated with antithyroid drugs. Receptors were obtained from a woman aged 40-65 years with Graves disease. Donor details come from another sample of the same person, matched by shared clones.

This clonotype was detected ten times or more. V gene TRBV12-3 or TRBV12-4 combines with J gene TRBJ2-7, with D tentatively TRBD1 (6 bases). This CDR3 comprises 13 residues. V was trimmed by 5 bases and J by 7 bases, leaving 15 bases between them. CDR3 in amino acids: CASSQGYLSEQYF. The CDR3 coding sequence is TGTGCCAGCAGTCAGGGGTACCTGTCGGAGCAGTACTTC.

The chain employs TRBV20-1 and TRBJ2-3; TRBD2 aligns across 7 bases. The J segment lost 1 base and the V segment lost 1 base, leaving 8 bases of the junction unmatched. The CDR3 loop spans 16 amino acids. Germline CDR1 and CDR2: DFQATT and SNEGSKA (reference sequence). The CDR3 DNA is TGCAGTGCTAGAGCGTCTAGCGGATGGGGCACAGATACGCAGTATTTT. This codes for CSARASSGWGTDTQYF.

This clonotype occurred many times. The chain links TRBV7-6 to TRBJ2-5, with D perhaps being TRBD1 or TRBD2 (5 bases each). Germline V gives CDR1 SGHVS, CDR2 FNYEAQ. The V end was cut by 5 bases, the J end by 0 bases, with 13 bases between. The CDR3 covers 15 residues. For the CDR3, the DNA is TGTGCCAGCAGCCCTCGGGACGGGAACCAAGAGACCCAGTACTTC. It is translated as CASSPRDGNQETQYF.

This clonotype has at least ten counts. The rearrangement uses TRBV2 and TRBJ1-5; a weak D match, TRBD1 (6 bases). The V gene's germline CDR1 is SNHLY and CDR2 FYNNEI. Trimming took off 7 bases at V and 7 bases at J, with 14 bases between the two ends. The CDR3 is 13 amino acids. Written as DNA, the CDR3 is TGTGCCAGCACTTACAGGGAATCGCAGCCCCAGCATTTT. Protein product: CASTYRESQPQHF.

This clonotype was picked up many times. This chain connects TRBV28 to TRBJ1-6, with a tentative D call TRBD1 (6 bases). Germline V gives CDR1 MDHEN, CDR2 SYDVKM. The V and J ends lost 8 bases and 7 bases respectively, with 24 bases between them. This CDR3 has 17 residues. The CDR3 loop is CASLPTAGGAGNSPLHF. The CDR3 bases are TGTGCCAGCCTTCCTACGGCCGGGGGGGCCGGGAATTCACCCCTCCACTTT.